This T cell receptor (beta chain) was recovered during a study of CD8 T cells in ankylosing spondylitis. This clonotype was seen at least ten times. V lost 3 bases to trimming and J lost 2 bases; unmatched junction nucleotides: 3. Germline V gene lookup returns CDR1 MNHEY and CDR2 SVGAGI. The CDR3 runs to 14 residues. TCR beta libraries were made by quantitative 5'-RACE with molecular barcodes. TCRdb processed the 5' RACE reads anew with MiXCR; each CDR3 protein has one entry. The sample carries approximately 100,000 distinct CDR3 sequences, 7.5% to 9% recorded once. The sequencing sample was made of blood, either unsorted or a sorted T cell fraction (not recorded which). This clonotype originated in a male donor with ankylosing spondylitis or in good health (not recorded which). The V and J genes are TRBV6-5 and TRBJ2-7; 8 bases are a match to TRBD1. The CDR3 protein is CASSYRTGTYEQYF. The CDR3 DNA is TGTGCCAGCAGTTATCGGACAGGGACCTACGAGCAGTACTTC.